What follows describes a single TCR beta chain. Its antigen is not identified. The sample is drawn from a study of cytomegalovirus exposure and HLA in healthy donors. Study-wide points: For TCR beta chains, V- and J-gene trimming was later linked to a missense DCLRE1C variant. Most TCR sequences were uncommon, yet certain public TCRs appeared in many donors. Cytomegalovirus status, reportedly, was diagnosed with high specificity and sensitivity by the classifier.

The CDR3 is made up of 16 amino acids. Germline lookup yields CDR1 SGHDT and CDR2 YYEEEE. Trimming pared 1 base from V and 6 bases from J, leaving 14 bases between. Primers included in the PCR were 60 Vbeta and 13 Jbeta primers. Measured with immunoSEQ multiplex PCR; TCRdb has only the in-frame clones, and not every one. The repertoire holds approximately 150,000 clones, with over 80% as singletons. This sequence was found in a male donor in good health and CMV-seronegative. The material sequenced was PBMCs. This sequence joins TRBV5-6 and TRBJ2-6, with D possibly matching TRBD1 (6 bases). CDR3 nucleotides: TGTGCCAGCAGCTTGACAGGGCCGGTAACGGCCAACGTCCTGACTTTC. Its protein is CASSLTGPVTANVLTF.